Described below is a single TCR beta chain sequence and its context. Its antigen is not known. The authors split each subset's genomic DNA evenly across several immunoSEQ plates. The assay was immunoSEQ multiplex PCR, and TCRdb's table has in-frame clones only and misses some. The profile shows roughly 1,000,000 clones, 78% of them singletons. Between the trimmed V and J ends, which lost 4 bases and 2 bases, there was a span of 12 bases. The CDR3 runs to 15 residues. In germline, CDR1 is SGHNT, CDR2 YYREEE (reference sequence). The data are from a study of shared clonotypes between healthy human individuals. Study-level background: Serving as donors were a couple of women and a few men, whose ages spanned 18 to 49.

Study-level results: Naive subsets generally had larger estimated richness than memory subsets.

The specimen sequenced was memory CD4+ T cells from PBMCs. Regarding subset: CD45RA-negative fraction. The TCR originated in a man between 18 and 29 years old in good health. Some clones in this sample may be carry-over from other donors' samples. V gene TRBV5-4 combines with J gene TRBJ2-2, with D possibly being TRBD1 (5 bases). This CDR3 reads CASSLGQDNTGELFF. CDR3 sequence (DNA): TGTGCCAGCAGCCTGGGGCAGGATAACACCGGGGAGCTGTTTTTT.